The sequence of this T cell receptor (beta chain) was determined in a study of T-cell reconstitution after alpha-beta-depleted transplantation in children. Unique molecular identifiers were built into the TCRbeta library. TCRdb re-called the PCR reads with MiXCR, one entry per CDR3 protein. The table includes 6,500 or so distinct CDR3 sequences, around 10% detected once. This clonotype was counted many times. Germline-derived CDR1 and CDR2 are SQVTM and ANQGSEA. The CDR3 consists of 18 residues. Germline trimming cut 6 bases from V and 3 bases from J; bases unmatched to any gene: 18. The chain is built from TRBV29-1 and TRBJ2-2; 8 bases line up with TRBD1. The material was PBMCs, mostly from graft donor cells, obtained 180 days after TCRalphabeta/CD19-depleted stem cell transplant. The sequence derives from a child under two years old who had a stem cell transplant for acute myeloid leukemia, so the T cells may come from the graft donor. The CDR3 spells CSVRQQGAPQHHTGELFF. The CDR3 DNA sequence: TGCAGCGTCCGGCAGCAGGGGGCTCCCCAACACCACACCGGGGAGCTGTTTTTT.